The sequence of this TCR beta chain was determined in a study of blood T cell repertoires in COVID-19. As for the study in general: Sources were T cells, B-cell-depleted T cells, or PBMCs; the material itself was cDNA or gDNA.

Germline V gives CDR1 LGHDT, CDR2 YNNKEL (reference sequence). V was shortened by 0 bases and J by 2 bases, with 9 bases between the two germline ends. The CDR3 sequence is 15 residues long. Sequenced by immunoSEQ multiplex PCR; TCRdb stores in-frame clones only, minus some. The sample yields around 450,000 clones, less than 95% seen once. Enrolled through a virtual design, the participants were between roughly 18 and 90 years of age and came from 24 US areas. V is TRBV3-1 (or the pseudogene TRBV3-2) and J is TRBJ2-3; a possible D gene is TRBD2 (6 bases). This receptor was identified in a man between 18 and 35 years old who had recovered from COVID-19. The specimen was PBMCs or T cells enriched from blood (not recorded which). The CDR3 nucleotides read TGTGCCAGCAGCCAAGAAGGGAGGCCCACAGATACGCAGTATTTT. Translation: CASSQEGRPTDTQYF.